The 13 T cell receptor beta chains in this list originate from one sample, sequenced in a study of vaccination and CD4 T cells after COVID-19. The treatment is: roughly ten-day PBMC culture with coronavirus spike peptide pools or control peptides (ViraFEST assay). Oncomine TCR Beta short-read sequencing was applied to DNA from cultured CD4+ T cells. TCRdb reprocessed the PCR reads via MiXCR and lists one record per CDR3 protein. Of more than 10,000 distinct CDR3 sequences in the sample, 65% to 75% were seen once. Their antigens are not known. The sample consisted of CD4+ T cells from blood, cultured in vitro. Receptors were obtained from a human donor who had recovered from COVID-19.

The V gene is TRBV20-1, the J gene TRBJ1-6; D is undetermined. CDR1 DFQATT and CDR2 SNEGSKA come from the germline V gene (reference sequence). The CDR3 is 14 residues long. Trimming took 5 bases from V and 3 from J, leaving 11 bases between them. In DNA form, the CDR3 reads TGCAGTGCTCAGGCGGGGTACTATAATTCACCCCTCCACTTT. Its protein product is CSAQAGYYNSPLHF.

CDR3 loop: CASFQTGSKETQYF. DNA for the CDR3: TGTGCCAGCTTCCAAACCGGGAGCAAGGAGACCCAGTACTTC. This chain uses TRBV27 with TRBJ2-5; tentatively, D is TRBD2 (6 bases). Trimming removed 8 bases from V and 5 bases from J, with 18 bases in between. The CDR3 contains 14 residues. The V gene's germline CDR1 is MNHEY and CDR2 SMNVEV (reference sequence).

V gene TRBV6-1 combines with J gene TRBJ1-2; 8 positions agree with TRBD1. Germline values: CDR1 MNHNS, CDR2 SASEGT. The CDR3 sequence is 12 residues long. V dropped 6 bases and J dropped 7; count of bases not matched to a gene: 4. The CDR3 is CASRLRGPGYTF. CDR3 DNA sequence: TGTGCCAGCAGGCTCAGGGGGCCTGGCTACACCTTC.

V usage is TRBV20-1 and J usage is TRBJ2-6; no definite D call. The CDR3 spans 14 residues. Looked up from germline, CDR1 is DFQATT and CDR2 is SNEGSKA (reference sequence). Trimming took off 1 base at V and 2 bases at J, with 6 bases between the two ends. The CDR3, as DNA: TGCAGTGCTAGAGGACGCGCTGGGGCCAACGTCCTGACTTTC. Its protein product is CSARGRAGANVLTF.

This clonotype was recorded only once. The V and J genes are TRBV2 and TRBJ1-1, with a possible D match to TRBD1 (6 bases). Germline values: CDR1 SNHLY, CDR2 FYNNEI. The CDR3 runs 14 residues. Between the trimmed V and J ends, which lost 7 bases and 0 bases, there was a span of 12 bases. CDR3 coding DNA: TGTGCCAGCAAAGGGGGGGAATTGAACACTGAAGCTTTCTTT. Amino acids: CASKGGELNTEAFF.

The chain has TRBV20-1 and TRBJ1-5, with unresolved D. The germline V gene encodes CDR1 DFQATT and CDR2 SNEGSKA (reference sequence). With 3 bases removed from V and 4 bases from J, the gap between germline ends came to 7 bases. This CDR3 is 12 amino acids long. The CDR3 coding sequence is TGCAGTGCTAGGGGAGGGAATCAGCCCCAGCATTTT. This codes for CSARGGNQPQHF.

This clonotype was counted between two and nine times. This sequence joins TRBV24-1 and TRBJ1-5; TRBD1 aligns across 7 bases. The length of the CDR3 is 19 residues. From germline, CDR1 is KGHDR and CDR2 SFDVKD. J lost 0 bases, V lost 2 bases, and 12 bases had no gene match. CDR3 in DNA: TGTGCCACCAGTGATTCACGGCAGGGGGTGTATATTAGCAATCAGCCCCAGCATTTT. Its translation is CATSDSRQGVYISNQPQHF.

Only a few counts were recorded for this clonotype. The chain combines TRBV7-9 with TRBJ1-1; D is undetermined. The V gene's germline CDR1 is SEHNR and CDR2 FQNEAQ (reference sequence). V dropped 1 base and J dropped 4 bases, with 10 bases sitting between them. This CDR3 comprises 14 residues. CDR3 sequence (DNA): TGTGCCAGCAGCTTAGAGGCACCGGGCACTGAAGCTTTCTTT. Protein sequence: CASSLEAPGTEAFF.

This chain connects TRBV7-2 to TRBJ2-7, with 11 bases identical to TRBD2. In germline, CDR1 is SGHTA, CDR2 FQGNSA. V lost 1 base to trimming and J lost 4 bases; unmatched junction nucleotides: 6. There are 16 residues in the CDR3. In nucleotides, the CDR3 is TGTGCCAGCAGCTTAGGAATAGCGGGAGGGAGATACGAGCAGTACTTC. It yields the protein CASSLGIAGGRYEQYF.

CDR3 DNA sequence: TGTGCCAGCAGCCCGGGACTAGCGATTCGCGAGCAGTACTTC. It yields the protein CASSPGLAIREQYF. The J gene is TRBJ2-7, the V gene TRBV25-1, with 10 bases lining up with TRBD2. J lost 6 bases, V lost 6 bases, and 8 bases had no gene match. The CDR3 is made up of 14 amino acids. Per germline, CDR1 MGHDK and CDR2 SYGVNS.

The chain's CDR3 is CSARDGLARETQYF. The CDR3 bases are TGCAGTGCTAGAGACGGACTAGCGAGGGAGACCCAGTACTTC. The V gene is TRBV20-1, the J gene TRBJ2-5; 9 bases fit TRBD2. V dropped 0 bases and J dropped 5; count of bases not matched to a gene: 4. This CDR3 is built from 14 residues. Germline-derived CDR1 and CDR2 are DFQATT and SNEGSKA (reference sequence).

This clonotype was picked up a small number of times. CDR3 amino acids: CASRRGQGGSAFF. The CDR3, as DNA: TGTGCCAGCAGGAGGGGTCAGGGGGGGTCAGCTTTCTTT. The chain recombines TRBV6-1 with TRBJ1-1, with TRBD1 matching over 7 bases. J gave up 10 bases and V 6 bases, and 11 bases lay outside the gene matches. The CDR3 has 13 residues. Per the germline V gene, CDR1 is MNHNS and CDR2 is SASEGT.

This clonotype was seen a few times. This chain connects TRBV6-5 to TRBJ1-2, with D unresolved. Germline V gene sequence: CDR1 MNHEY, CDR2 SVGAGI. The germline V and J ends were trimmed by 0 bases and 6 bases, with 5 bases remaining between them. The CDR3 is 12 residues long. The DNA for the CDR3 is TGTGCCAGCAGTTACTCGACGGATGGCTACACCTTC. It is translated as CASSYSTDGYTF.